This TCR beta chain emerged from a study of T cell responses to AZD1222 COVID-19 vaccine. The overall study: Timing groups of about 4 and about 12 weeks for second doses were pooled.

Notes on the study in general: It should be noted that donors were predominantly white British and more often female, and clonal diversity was possibly underestimated. Of the AZD1222 recipients, only 5 to 7 were seropositive at baseline. The study found Spike-specific TCR breadth and depth rose after two AZD1222 doses.

The protocol was immunoSEQ multiplex PCR, while the TCRdb copy is restricted to in-frame clones and leaves out a portion. Of some 150,000 clones listed, more than 70% are singletons. Trimming took 2 bases from V and 4 from J, leaving 8 bases between them. Germline V gene data show CDR1 as MDHEN and CDR2 as SYDVKM. This CDR3 has 13 amino acids. With respect to this clone: What it recognizes is unknown.

Source: peripheral blood, taken on day 0 of AZD1222 vaccination. The genes are TRBV28 and TRBJ1-1; maybe TRBD1 (5 bases). The receptor's source is an adult in good health. This CDR3 reads CASSLPRATEAFF. The DNA for the CDR3 is TGTGCCAGCAGTTTACCCAGGGCCACTGAAGCTTTCTTT.